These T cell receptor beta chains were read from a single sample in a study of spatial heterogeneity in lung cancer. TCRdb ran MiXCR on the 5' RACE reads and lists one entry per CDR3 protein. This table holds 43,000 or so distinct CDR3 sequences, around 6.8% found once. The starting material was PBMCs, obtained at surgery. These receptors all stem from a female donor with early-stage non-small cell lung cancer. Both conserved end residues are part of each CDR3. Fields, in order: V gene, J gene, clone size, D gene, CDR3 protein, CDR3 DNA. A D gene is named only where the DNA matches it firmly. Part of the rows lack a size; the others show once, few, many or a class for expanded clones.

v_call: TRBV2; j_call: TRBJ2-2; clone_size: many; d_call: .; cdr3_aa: CASRSDGQSGELFF; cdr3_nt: TGTGCCAGCCGTTCTGACGGACAATCCGGGGAGCTGTTTTTT
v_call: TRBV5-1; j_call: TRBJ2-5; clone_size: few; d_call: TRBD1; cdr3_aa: CASSSPTGVETQYF; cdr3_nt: TGCGCCAGCAGCTCCCCGACAGGGGTGGAGACCCAGTACTTC
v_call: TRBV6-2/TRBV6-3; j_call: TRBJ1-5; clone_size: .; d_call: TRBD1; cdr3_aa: CASSYNKQGVHNQPQHF; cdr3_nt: TGTGCCAGCAGTTACAACAAACAGGGGGTCCACAATCAGCCCCAGCATTTT
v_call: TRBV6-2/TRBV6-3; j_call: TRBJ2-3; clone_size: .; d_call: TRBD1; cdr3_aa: CASRPFQGARSDTQYF; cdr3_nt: TGTGCCAGCAGGCCATTCCAGGGGGCGCGGTCAGATACGCAGTATTTT
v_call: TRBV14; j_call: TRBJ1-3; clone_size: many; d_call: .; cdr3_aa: CASSKTTAFGNTIYF; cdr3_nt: TGTGCCAGCAGCAAAACTACGGCATTTGGAAACACCATATATTTT
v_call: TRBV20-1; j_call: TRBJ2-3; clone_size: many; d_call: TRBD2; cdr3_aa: CSAVKRTSGVSTDTQYF; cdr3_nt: TGCAGTGCTGTCAAACGGACTAGCGGGGTTAGCACAGATACGCAGTATTTT
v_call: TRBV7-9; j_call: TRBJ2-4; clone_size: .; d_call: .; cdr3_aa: CASSFQGLAKNIQYF; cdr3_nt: TGTGCCAGCAGCTTTCAGGGATTAGCCAAAAACATTCAGTACTTC
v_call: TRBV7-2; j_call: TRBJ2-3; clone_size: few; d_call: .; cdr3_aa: CASRRASSTDTQYF; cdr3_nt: TGTGCCAGCAGGAGGGCTAGCAGCACAGATACGCAGTATTTT
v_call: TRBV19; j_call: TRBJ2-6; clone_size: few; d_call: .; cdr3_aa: CASSIAQHSGANVLTF; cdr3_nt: TGTGCCAGTAGTATAGCCCAGCACTCTGGGGCCAACGTCCTGACTTTC
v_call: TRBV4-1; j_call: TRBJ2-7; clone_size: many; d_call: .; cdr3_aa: CASSHPEGTYPYEQYF; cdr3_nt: TGCGCCAGCAGCCACCCAGAAGGGACATACCCCTACGAGCAGTACTTC
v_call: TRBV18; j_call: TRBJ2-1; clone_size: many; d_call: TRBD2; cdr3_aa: CASSVTSGPDNEQFF; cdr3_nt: TGTGCCAGCTCGGTGACTAGCGGGCCAGACAATGAGCAGTTCTTC
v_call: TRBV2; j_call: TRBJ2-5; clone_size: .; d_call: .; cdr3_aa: CASSDFSGGTQYF; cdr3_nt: TGTGCCAGCAGTGATTTCAGCGGAGGGACCCAGTACTTC
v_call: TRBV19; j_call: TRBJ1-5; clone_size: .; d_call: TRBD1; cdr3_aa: CASSTLGQAGSQPQHF; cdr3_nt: TGTGCCAGTAGTACCCTGGGACAGGCGGGATCCCAGCCCCAGCATTTT
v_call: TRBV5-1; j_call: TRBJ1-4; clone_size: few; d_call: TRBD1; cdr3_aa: CASSLLQGEEKLFF; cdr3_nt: TGCGCCAGCAGCTTGCTCCAGGGGGAGGAAAAACTGTTTTTT
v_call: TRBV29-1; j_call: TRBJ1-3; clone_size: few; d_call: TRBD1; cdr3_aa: CSVGPDRFLGNTIYF; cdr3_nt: TGCAGCGTTGGGCCGGACAGGTTCCTCGGAAACACCATATATTTT
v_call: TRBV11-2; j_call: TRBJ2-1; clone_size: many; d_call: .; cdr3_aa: CASSSPRGASYNEQFF; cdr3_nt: TGTGCCAGCAGCTCCCCACGGGGGGCCTCCTACAATGAGCAGTTCTTC
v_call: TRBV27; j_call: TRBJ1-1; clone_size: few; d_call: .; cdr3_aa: CASSRRGGSFGDTEAFF; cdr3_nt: TGTGCCAGCAGCCGGAGAGGAGGCAGTTTCGGGGACACTGAAGCTTTCTTT
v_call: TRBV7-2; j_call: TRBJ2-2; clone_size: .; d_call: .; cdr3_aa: CASSLAGKLNTGELFF; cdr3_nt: TGTGCCAGCAGCTTAGCCGGGAAACTGAACACCGGGGAGCTGTTTTTT
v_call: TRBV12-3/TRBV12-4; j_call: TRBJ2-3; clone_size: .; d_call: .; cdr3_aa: CASSFPSDITDTQYF; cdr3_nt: TGTGCCAGCAGTTTCCCCTCGGACATCACAGATACGCAGTATTTT
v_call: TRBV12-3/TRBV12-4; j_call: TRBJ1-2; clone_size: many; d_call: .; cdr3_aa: CASRSSRGDRYGYTF; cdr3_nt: TGTGCCAGCAGGTCTTCAAGGGGCGATCGCTATGGCTACACCTTC
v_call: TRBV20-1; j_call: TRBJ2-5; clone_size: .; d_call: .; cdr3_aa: CSASRPEETQYF; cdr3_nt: TGCAGTGCTAGTAGGCCGGAAGAGACCCAGTACTTC
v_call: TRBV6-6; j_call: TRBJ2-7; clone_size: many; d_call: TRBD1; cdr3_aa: CASSYEQGRSYEQYF; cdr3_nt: TGTGCCAGCAGTTACGAACAGGGGCGATCCTACGAGCAGTACTTC
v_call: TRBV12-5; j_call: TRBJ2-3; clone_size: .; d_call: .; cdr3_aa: CASGLASPPPDTQYF; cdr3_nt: TGTGCTAGTGGTTTGGCCTCACCCCCCCCGGATACGCAGTATTTT
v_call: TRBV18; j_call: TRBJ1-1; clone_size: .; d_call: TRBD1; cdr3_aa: CASSPRQGAGEAFF; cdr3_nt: TGTGCCAGCTCACCGAGACAGGGGGCGGGTGAAGCTTTCTTT
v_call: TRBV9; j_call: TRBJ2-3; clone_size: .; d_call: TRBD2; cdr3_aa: CASSVAFIAGGPDTQYF; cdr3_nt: TGTGCCAGCAGCGTAGCATTCATAGCGGGGGGGCCGGATACGCAGTATTTT
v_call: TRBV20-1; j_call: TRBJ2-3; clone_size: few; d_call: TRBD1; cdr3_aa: CSGGQGRTDTQYF; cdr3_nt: TGCAGTGGGGGACAGGGCCGCACAGATACGCAGTATTTT
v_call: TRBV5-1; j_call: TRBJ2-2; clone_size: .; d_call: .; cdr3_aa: CASSLDIPMNTGELFF; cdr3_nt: TGCGCCAGCAGCTTGGATATCCCGATGAACACCGGGGAGCTGTTTTTT
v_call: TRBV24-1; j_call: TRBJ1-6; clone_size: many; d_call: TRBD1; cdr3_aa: CATRRDSDSPLHF; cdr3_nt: TGTGCCACCAGACGGGACAGCGATTCACCCCTCCACTTT
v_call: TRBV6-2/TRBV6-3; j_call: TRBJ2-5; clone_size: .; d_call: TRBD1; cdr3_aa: CASSRQGMDQETQYF; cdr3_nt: TGTGCCAGCAGTAGACAGGGGATGGACCAAGAGACCCAGTACTTC